Included here is one TCR beta chain sequence, with context. The trim removed 6 bases at V and 3 bases at J, leaving 6 bases unmatched. The germline CDR1 and CDR2 sequences are MNHEY and SVGAGI. The CDR3 sequence is 15 residues long. These data belong to a study of a mutant IDH1 vaccine in newly diagnosed glioma. Turning to the study itself: Those enrolled had earlier been treated with radiotherapy, temozolomide, or both, mostly both.

This sample's time point: baseline, week 1 (first vaccination visit). Specified treatment: pre-vaccination baseline after standard-of-care therapy. Some clones are missing from TCRdb's copy, which holds only in-frame ones; the method was immunoSEQ multiplex PCR. Of tens of thousands of clones in the sample, about 80% were seen once. The sequence came from a woman in her thirties or forties with glioma. The V call is TRBV6-5, the J call TRBJ1-1; 11 bases are a match to TRBD1. Source: PBMCs, taken from a glioma patient treated with radiotherapy, temozolomide or both. The CDR3 loop is CASSQDRGRDTEAFF. CDR3 DNA: TGTGCCAGCAGCCAGGACAGGGGGCGCGACACTGAAGCTTTCTTT.